This T cell receptor (beta chain) was recovered during a study of Graves' ophthalmopathy and Graves' hyperthyroidism. Trimming pared 6 bases from V and 5 bases from J, leaving 16 bases between. This CDR3 is 14 amino acids long. In germline, CDR1 is SEHNR, CDR2 FQNEAQ (reference sequence). Fresh peripheral blood (about 9 ml) yielded the PBMCs. For repertoire sequencing, the TCR beta CDR3 regions were amplified from RNA transcripts. Second-round multiplex PCR followed a first-round RT-PCR using HTBI primers. Using its own MiXCR run on the multiplex PCR reads, TCRdb lists one record per CDR3 protein. In the table there are tens of thousands of distinct CDR3 sequences, approximately 55% of which are singletons. Study-wide results and limits: Detected in blood as well were most expanded thyroid clonotypes with frequency above 0.001. The model's ophthalmopathy progression predictions had 55% to 71% sensitivity and about 72% specificity.

As concerns this clonotype: The antigen remains undetermined.

The specimen was peripheral blood. The gene calls are TRBV7-9 and TRBJ1-1; TRBD1 might be the D (5 bases). The source of this sequence is an adult woman with stable Graves' hyperthyroidism. CDR3 coding DNA: TGTGCCAGCAGGCCCAGGGTGGATAGGACTGAAGCTTTCTTT. It encodes CASRPRVDRTEAFF.